This section outlines one TCR beta chain sequence together with its context. The record originates from a study of blood T cell repertoires in COVID-19. For the study at large: Material from acute and convalescent COVID-19 was sourced from the United States, Italy and Spain. PBMCs, B-cell-depleted T cells, or T cells were the source of the cDNA or gDNA that made up the material.

Germline V gene lookup returns CDR1 LNHNV and CDR2 YYDKDF (reference sequence). CDR3 length: 14 amino acids. V was pared by 2 bases and J by 7 bases, with 4 bases of the junction left unmatched. Original handling: Nucleated cell counts were estimated from reference gene primer amplification. Using immunoSEQ multiplex PCR, the repertoire was profiled, and TCRdb retains in-frame clones only, with some absent. V, J and clone size are taken as reported in that table, and D and trimming were inferred from the DNA itself. The sample shows around 200,000 clones, roughly 80% of them seen only once. The receptor was isolated from a human donor in a cohort sampled during active COVID-19. The chain uses TRBV15 and TRBJ1-2, with 10 bases lining up with TRBD1. Sequenced: peripheral blood. The CDR3 DNA sequence: TGTGCCACCAGCAGAACCGGGACAGGGGTTGGCTACACCTTC. Translated, it gives CATSRTGTGVGYTF.